Listed here are 6 T cell receptor beta chains from one sample, sequenced in a study of blood T cell repertoires in COVID-19. Data came from immunoSEQ multiplex PCR; TCRdb stores just in-frame clones and leaves some out. The sample holds 300,000 to 350,000 clones, 90% seen once. The sequencing input was PBMCs or T cells enriched from blood (not recorded which). The receptors derive from a woman between 18 and 30 years old with acute COVID-19.

The chain couples TRBV7-9 to TRBJ1-1; weak D call: TRBD1 (5 bases). The length of the CDR3 is 15 residues. Germline V gene data show CDR1 as SEHNR and CDR2 as FQNEAQ (reference sequence). V was cut by 6 bases and J by 3 bases, with 17 bases left in between. CDR3 amino acids: CASSPLGGKYTEAFF. In DNA, the CDR3 is TGTGCCAGCAGTCCCCTCGGGGGAAAGTACACTGAAGCTTTCTTT.

Notes on this clone: Additional DNA sequences in this sample encode the identical CDR3. V and J are TRBV7-3 and TRBJ2-5; TRBD1 matches at 7 bases. The V gene's germline CDR1 is SGHTA and CDR2 FQGTGA. The CDR3 runs to 13 residues. Trimming took 6 bases from V and 5 from J; bases not matched to a gene: 6. CDR3 residues: CASSRQGGETQYF. CDR3 coding DNA: TGTGCCAGCAGTCGACAGGGTGGTGAGACCCAGTACTTC.

The CDR3 is CASPGGGASGANVLTF. CDR3 in DNA: TGTGCCAGCCCGGGGGGGGGCGCGTCTGGGGCCAACGTCCTGACTTTC. This chain links TRBV5-4 with TRBJ2-6, with 8 nucleotides matching TRBD2. The V and J ends lost 7 bases and 1 base, in that order; junction bases with no gene match: 7. CDR3 length: 16 amino acids. Germline V gene sequence: CDR1 SGHNT, CDR2 YYREEE (reference sequence).

This rearrangement joins TRBV28 to TRBJ2-7, with 9 bases matching TRBD1. V dropped 1 base and J dropped 2; count of bases not matched to a gene: 3. Germline V gene lookup returns CDR1 MDHEN and CDR2 SYDVKM. The CDR3 totals 15 residues. This CDR3 is CASSLYDRGTYEQYF. DNA of the CDR3: TGTGCCAGCAGTTTATACGACAGGGGGACCTACGAGCAGTACTTC.

The chain has TRBV2 and TRBJ1-2; 7 bases agree with TRBD1. The CDR3 contains 13 residues. Germline CDR1 SNHLY, CDR2 FYNNEI. With 4 bases clipped from V and 2 bases from J, the junction kept 1 base outside the gene matches. CDR3 loop: CASSGQGNYGYTF. As DNA, the CDR3 is TGTGCCAGCAGTGGACAGGGCAACTATGGCTACACCTTC.

This rearrangement joins TRBV19 to TRBJ1-5; D perhaps matches TRBD1 (5 bases). Trimming removed 7 bases at V and 3 bases at J, with 10 bases between. The germline V gene has CDR1 LNHDA and CDR2 SQIVND (reference sequence). CDR3 length equals 13 residues. The CDR3 spells CASTQVPNQPQHF. Written as DNA, the CDR3 is TGTGCCAGTACACAGGTCCCCAATCAGCCCCAGCATTTT. Supplemented by reference TRBV19 and TRBJ1-5, the full variable domain reads DGGITQSPKYLFRKEGQNVTLSCEQNLNHDAMYWYRQDPGQGLRLIYYSQIVNDFQKGDIAEGYSVSREKKESFPLTVTSAQKNPTAFYLCASTQVPNQPQHFGDGTRLSIL.